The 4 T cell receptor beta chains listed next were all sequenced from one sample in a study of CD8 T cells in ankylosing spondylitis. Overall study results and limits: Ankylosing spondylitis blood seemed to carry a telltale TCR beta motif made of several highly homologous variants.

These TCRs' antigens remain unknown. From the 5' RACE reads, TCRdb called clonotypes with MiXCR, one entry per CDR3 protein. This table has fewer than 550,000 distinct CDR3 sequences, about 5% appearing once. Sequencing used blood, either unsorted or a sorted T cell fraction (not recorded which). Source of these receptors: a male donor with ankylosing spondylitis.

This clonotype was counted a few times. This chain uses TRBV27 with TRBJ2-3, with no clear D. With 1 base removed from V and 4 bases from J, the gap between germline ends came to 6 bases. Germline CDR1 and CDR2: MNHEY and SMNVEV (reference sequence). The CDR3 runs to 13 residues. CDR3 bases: TGTGCCAGCAGTTTATATCAAGCAGATACGCAGTATTTT. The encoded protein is CASSLYQADTQYF.

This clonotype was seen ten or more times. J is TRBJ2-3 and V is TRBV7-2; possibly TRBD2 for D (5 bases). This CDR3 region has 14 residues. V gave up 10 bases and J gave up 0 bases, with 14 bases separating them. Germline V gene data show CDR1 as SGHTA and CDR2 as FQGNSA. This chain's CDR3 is CATSPDWSTDTQYF. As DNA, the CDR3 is TGTGCCACCTCTCCGGACTGGAGCACAGATACGCAGTATTTT.

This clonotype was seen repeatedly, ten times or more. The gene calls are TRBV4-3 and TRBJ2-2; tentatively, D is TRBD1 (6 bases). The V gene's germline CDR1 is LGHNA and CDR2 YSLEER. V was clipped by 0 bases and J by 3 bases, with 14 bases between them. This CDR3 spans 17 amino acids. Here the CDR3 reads CASSQEWDKTYTGELFF. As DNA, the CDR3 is TGCGCCAGCAGCCAAGAATGGGACAAGACTTACACCGGGGAGCTGTTTTTT.

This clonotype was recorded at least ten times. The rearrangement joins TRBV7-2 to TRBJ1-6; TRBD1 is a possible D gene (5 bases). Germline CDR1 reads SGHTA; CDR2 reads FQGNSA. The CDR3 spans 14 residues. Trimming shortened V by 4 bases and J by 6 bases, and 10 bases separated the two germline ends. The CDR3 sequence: CASSWDGGNSPLHF. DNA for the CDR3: TGTGCCAGCAGCTGGGACGGGGGTAATTCACCCCTCCACTTT.